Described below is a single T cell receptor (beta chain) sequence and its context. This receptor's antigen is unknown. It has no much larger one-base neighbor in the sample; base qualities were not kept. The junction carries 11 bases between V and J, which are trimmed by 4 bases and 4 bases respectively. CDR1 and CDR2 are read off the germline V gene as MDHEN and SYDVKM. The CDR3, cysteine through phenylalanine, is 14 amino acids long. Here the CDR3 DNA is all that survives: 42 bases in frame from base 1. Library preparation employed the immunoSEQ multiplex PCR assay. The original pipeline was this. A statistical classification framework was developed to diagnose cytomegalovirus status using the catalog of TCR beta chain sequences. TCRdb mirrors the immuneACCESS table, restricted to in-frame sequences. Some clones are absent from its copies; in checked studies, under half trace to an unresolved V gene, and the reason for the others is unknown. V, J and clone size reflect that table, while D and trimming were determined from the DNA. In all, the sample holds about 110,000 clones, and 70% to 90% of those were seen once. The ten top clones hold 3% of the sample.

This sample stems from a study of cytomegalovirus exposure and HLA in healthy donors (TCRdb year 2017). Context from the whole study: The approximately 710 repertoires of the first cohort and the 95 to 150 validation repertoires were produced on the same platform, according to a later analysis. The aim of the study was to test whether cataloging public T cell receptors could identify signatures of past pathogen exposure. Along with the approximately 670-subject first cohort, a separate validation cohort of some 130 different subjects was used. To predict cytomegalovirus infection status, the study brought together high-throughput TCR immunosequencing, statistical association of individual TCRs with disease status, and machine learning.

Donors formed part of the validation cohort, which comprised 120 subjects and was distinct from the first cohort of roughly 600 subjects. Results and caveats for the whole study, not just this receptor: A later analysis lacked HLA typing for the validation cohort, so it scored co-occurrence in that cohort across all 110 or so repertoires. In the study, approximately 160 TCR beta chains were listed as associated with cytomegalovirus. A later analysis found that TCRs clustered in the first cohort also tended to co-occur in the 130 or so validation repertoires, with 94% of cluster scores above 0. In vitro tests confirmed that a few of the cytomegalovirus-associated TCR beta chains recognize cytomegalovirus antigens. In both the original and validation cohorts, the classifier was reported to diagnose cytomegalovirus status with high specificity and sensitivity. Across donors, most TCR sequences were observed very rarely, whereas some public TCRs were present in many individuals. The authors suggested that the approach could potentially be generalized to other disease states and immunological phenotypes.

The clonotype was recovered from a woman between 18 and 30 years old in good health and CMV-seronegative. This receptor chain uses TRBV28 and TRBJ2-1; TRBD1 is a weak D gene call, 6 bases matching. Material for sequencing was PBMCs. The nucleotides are TGTGCCAGCAGTTGGACAGAGATTTACAATGAGCAGTTCTTC. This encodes CASSWTEIYNEQFF.